This T cell receptor beta chain was recovered during a study of T cell repertoires in cytomegalovirus infection. Overall study context: CMV infection and matching HLA type were both indicated by public TCR beta signatures.

Findings of the study overall: Clonotypes of TCR beta that were HLA-C-restricted and CMV-specific dominated the ex vivo response.

TCRdb redid the calling of the reads with MiXCR, one entry per CDR3 protein. The sample carries about a million distinct CDR3 sequences, roughly 30% recorded once. CDR3 length: 17 residues. Germline values: CDR1 LGHDT, CDR2 YNNKEL (reference sequence). V lost 0 bases, J lost 2 bases, and 16 bases lay in between. As regards this clonotype: Its antigen is unidentified.

This TCR was recovered from a human donor in good health (CMV status not recorded). Some clones in this sample may be carry-over from other donors' samples. The chain uses TRBV3-1 and TRBJ2-5; D possibly corresponds to TRBD2 (6 bases). The sample was cultured CD8+ T cells from PBMCs, taken from culture after CMV antigen stimulation. DNA for the CDR3: TGTGCCAGCAGCCAAGATCGGGAGAGGATCCCACAAGAGACCCAGTACTTC. This encodes CASSQDRERIPQETQYF.